This paragraph reports one T cell receptor (beta chain). V gave up 4 bases and J gave up 4 bases; unmatched junction bases: 7. CDR3 length equals 15 residues. Germline assignment: CDR1 SGDLS and CDR2 YYNGEE. This record belongs to a study of blood T cell repertoires in COVID-19. Source study methods: Estimated nucleated cell counts came from reference gene primer amplification. Generated by immunoSEQ multiplex PCR, the TCRdb table keeps only in-frame clones and is missing some. Clonal size and the V and J genes are those of that table, whereas D and trimming came from the DNA. The data hold about 47,000 clones, with approximately 90% observed a single time.

This clonotype originated in a man in his sixties with active COVID-19. This chain uses TRBV9 with TRBJ2-1; TRBD2 aligns across 8 bases. Sequences were obtained from peripheral blood. The CDR3 loop reads CASSPRLAGYNEQFF. CDR3 nucleotides: TGTGCCAGCAGCCCCCGCTTAGCGGGATACAATGAGCAGTTCTTC. Filled out from reference TRBV9 and TRBJ2-1, the complete variable domain reads DSGVTQTPKHLITATGQRVTLRCSPRSGDLSVYWYQQSLDQGLQFLIQYYNGEERAKGNILERFSAQQFPDLHSELNLSSLELGDSALYFCASSPRLAGYNEQFFGPGTRLTVL.